These 32 T cell receptor beta chains came from one sample sequenced in a study of T cells in localized non-small cell lung cancer. Sequencing was performed with immunoSEQ multiplex PCR; in TCRdb, only in-frame clones are kept and a portion is missing. The sample shows approximately 21,000 clones, approximately 91% of them seen only once. Sequencing was performed on peripheral blood mononuclear cells, taken before any cancer treatment. The receptor source for this set is a male donor aged 60 or over with stage II lung adenocarcinoma.

The chain uses TRBV6-5 and TRBJ1-2; 9 nucleotides agree with TRBD1. V lost 6 bases, J lost 2 bases, and 4 bases stayed unmatched. The CDR3 is made up of 14 amino acids. Germline V gene sequence: CDR1 MNHEY, CDR2 SVGAGI. CDR3 nucleotides: TGTGCCAGCAGACTAGGACAGGGGAACTATGGCTACACCTTC. It yields the protein CASRLGQGNYGYTF.

V and J are TRBV7-9 and TRBJ2-7, with D possibly being TRBD2 (6 bases). The V end was cut by 1 base, the J end by 2 bases, with 12 bases between. The CDR3 totals 15 residues. Germline CDR1 is SEHNR and CDR2 is FQNEAQ (reference sequence). CDR3 nucleotides: TGTGCCAGCAGCTTAGTTGTTAGCGGTGCCTACGAGCAGTACTTC. Protein: CASSLVVSGAYEQYF.

The rearrangement links TRBV28 to TRBJ2-5, with 8 bases fitting TRBD2. The V segment lost 5 bases and the J segment 2 bases; nucleotides outside the gene matches: 7. The CDR3 has 15 residues. CDR1 and CDR2 from the germline V gene are MDHEN and SYDVKM. The CDR3 coding sequence is TGTGCCAGCAGTCCTTTAGCGGGACCTCAAGAGACCCAGTACTTC. Translated: CASSPLAGPQETQYF.

This clone appeared a single time. This chain connects TRBV19 to TRBJ1-1; the D is unclear. The CDR3 runs to 13 residues. In germline, CDR1 is LNHDA, CDR2 SQIVND (reference sequence). V was pared by 2 bases and J by 0 bases, with 4 bases between. DNA for the CDR3: TGTGCCAGTAGTATATTCATGAACACTGAAGCTTTCTTT. Its translation is CASSIFMNTEAFF.

The chain employs TRBV2 and TRBJ2-1; tentatively, D is TRBD1 (6 bases). CDR3 length: 13 amino acids. Germline V gene data show CDR1 as SNHLY and CDR2 as FYNNEI. Trimming removed 4 bases from V and 5 bases from J, with 9 bases in between. Here the CDR3 DNA reads TGTGCCAGCAGTGCCAGACAGGACAATGAGCAGTTCTTC. It yields the protein CASSARQDNEQFF.

V is TRBV15 and J is TRBJ2-7; D not certain. The germline V gene has CDR1 LNHNV and CDR2 YYDKDF (reference sequence). V gave up 5 bases and J gave up 3 bases, with 20 bases separating them. This CDR3 has 16 residues. The CDR3 DNA is TGTGCCACCAGCCTTCTACCTTATAGTAGAGTCTACGAGCAGTACTTC. This codes for CATSLLPYSRVYEQYF.

This clone was found once. In DNA form, the CDR3 reads TGTGCCAGCAGCGTCGGCGGGAGCACCGGGGAGCTGTTTTTT. It yields the protein CASSVGGSTGELFF. V is TRBV9 and J is TRBJ2-2, with TRBD2 matching over 7 bases. The CDR3 sequence is 14 residues long. Germline lookup yields CDR1 SGDLS and CDR2 YYNGEE. V shed 2 bases, J shed 4 bases, and the junction held 2 bases outside the gene matches.

V gene TRBV7-3 combines with J gene TRBJ2-3; TRBD2 might be the D (5 bases). V was trimmed by 1 base and J by 2 bases, leaving 16 bases between them. The CDR3 has 17 residues. Germline assignment: CDR1 SGHTA and CDR2 FQGTGA. DNA for the CDR3: TGTGCCAGCAGCTTAAACCTCCCAGCGGCCCTCACAGATACGCAGTATTTT. Residues: CASSLNLPAALTDTQYF.

This clone showed up just once. The chain recombines TRBV5-1 with TRBJ1-1, with D tentatively TRBD1 (6 bases). The CDR3 sequence is 14 residues long. CDR1 SGHRS and CDR2 YFSETQ come from the germline V gene. Trimming stripped 4 bases from V and 6 bases from J, with 16 bases between. CDR3 residues: CASSIQQGGSEAFF. The CDR3 DNA is TGCGCCAGCAGCATCCAACAGGGAGGGTCTGAAGCTTTCTTT.

The chain joins TRBV6-5 to TRBJ2-3; possibly TRBD1 or TRBD2 for D (5 bases each). Trimming took 1 base from V and 5 from J, leaving 13 bases between them. The germline V gene encodes CDR1 MNHEY and CDR2 SVGAGI. CDR3 length: 15 residues. The CDR3 spells CASSYWGSREDTQYF. For the CDR3, the DNA is TGTGCCAGCAGTTACTGGGGGAGTAGAGAAGATACGCAGTATTTT.

The chain uses TRBV9 and TRBJ2-5; 10 bases align to TRBD2. CDR1 and CDR2 (germline): SGDLS, YYNGEE. V lost 2 bases to trimming and J lost 0 bases; unmatched junction nucleotides: 1. This CDR3 is 15 amino acids long. In DNA, the CDR3 is TGTGCCAGCAGCGTCGGGACTAGCGACCAAGAGACCCAGTACTTC. Translation gives CASSVGTSDQETQYF.

This clone came up once. This sequence joins TRBV5-4 and TRBJ2-7; 10 bases align to TRBD2. The CDR3 runs 15 residues. The V segment lost 0 bases and the J segment 4 bases; nucleotides outside the gene matches: 4. Germline V gene lookup returns CDR1 SGHNT and CDR2 YYREEE (reference sequence). The CDR3 DNA reads as TGTGCCAGCAGCTTGGCTAGCGGGAGCGGGTACGAGCAGTACTTC. It is translated as CASSLASGSGYEQYF.

The V gene is TRBV5-4, the J gene TRBJ1-1; tentative D call: TRBD1 (5 bases). Trimming stripped 2 bases from V and 4 bases from J, with 9 bases between. The CDR3 contains 13 residues. CDR1 SGHNT and CDR2 YYREEE come from the germline V gene (reference sequence). The CDR3 nucleotides are TGTGCCAGCAGCTTCCAGAGGGGCACTGAAGCTTTCTTT. Amino acid sequence: CASSFQRGTEAFF.

The V call is TRBV18, the J call TRBJ2-1; D unresolved. The germline CDR1 and CDR2 sequences are KGHSH and LQKENI. With 3 bases removed from V and 7 bases from J, the gap between germline ends came to 10 bases. CDR3 length equals 13 residues. The CDR3 DNA reads TGTGCCAGCTCACCTAACCCCCGAAATGAGCAGTTCTTC. This encodes CASSPNPRNEQFF.

The chain recombines TRBV7-6 with TRBJ2-2; D is ambiguous. The CDR3 runs 13 residues. Trimming took off 1 base at V and 6 bases at J, with 6 bases between the two ends. Germline V lookup: CDR1 SGHVS, CDR2 FNYEAQ. The CDR3 nucleotides are TGTGCCAGCAGCTTAGAGACGGCCGGGGAGCTGTTTTTT. Its translation is CASSLETAGELFF.

The rearrangement uses TRBV28 and TRBJ2-1; D may match TRBD1 or TRBD2 (6 bases each). With 6 bases removed from V and 9 bases from J, the gap between germline ends came to 21 bases. The length of the CDR3 is 15 residues. In germline, CDR1 is MDHEN, CDR2 SYDVKM. CDR3 residues: CASSEGGLDVGEQFF. The CDR3 nucleotides are TGTGCCAGCAGCGAGGGGGGTTTAGACGTGGGTGAGCAGTTCTTC.

The chain is built from TRBV19 and TRBJ1-1; no firm D call. CDR1 is LNHDA and CDR2 is SQIVND in the germline V gene (reference sequence). The CDR3 consists of 13 residues. V was cut by 5 bases and J by 2 bases, with 9 bases left in between. The CDR3 coding sequence is TGTGCCAGTAGTGTGACGGTTAACACTGAAGCTTTCTTT. Residues: CASSVTVNTEAFF.

The chain is built from TRBV29-1 and TRBJ1-1; TRBD1 matches at 7 bases. With 6 bases clipped from V and 7 bases from J, the junction kept 5 bases outside the gene matches. This CDR3 has 11 residues. Germline V CDR1 and CDR2: SQVTM, ANQGSEA. The CDR3, as DNA: TGCAGCGTAGCGTGGACAGGTGAAGCTTTCTTT. The encoded protein is CSVAWTGEAFF.

The chain combines TRBV28 with TRBJ2-2; the D gene is possibly TRBD2 (6 bases). The length of the CDR3 is 14 residues. Germline V gene sequence: CDR1 MDHEN, CDR2 SYDVKM. The V end lost 6 bases, the J end lost 9 bases, and 17 bases lay between the germline ends. CDR3 amino acids: CASSSPTGVRELFF. The CDR3 DNA reads as TGTGCCAGCAGCTCCCCAACGGGGGTACGGGAGCTGTTTTTT. Drawing the rest from reference TRBV28 and TRBJ2-2, the complete variable domain is DVKVTQSSRYLVKRTGEKVFLECVQDMDHENMFWYRQDPGLGLRLIYFSYDVKMKEKGDIPEGYSVSREKKERFSLILESASTNQTSMYLCASSSPTGVRELFFGEGSRLTVL.

The chain joins TRBV4-1 to TRBJ1-5; unclear D gene. The CDR3 loop spans 13 amino acids. Germline CDR1 is MGHRA and CDR2 is YSYEKL. V was pared by 6 bases and J by 5 bases, with 11 bases between. The CDR3 is CASSRREDQPQHF. In nucleotides, the CDR3 is TGCGCCAGCAGTCGACGGGAAGATCAGCCCCAGCATTTT.

The rearrangement links TRBV27 to TRBJ2-7, with 10 bases aligning to TRBD2. The ends lost 0 bases at V and 3 bases at J; junction bases unmatched: 5. The germline CDR1 and CDR2 sequences are MNHEY and SMNVEV (reference sequence). There are 16 residues in the CDR3. CDR3 sequence reads: CASSLSVAGGFYEQYF. Here the CDR3 DNA reads TGTGCCAGCAGTTTATCGGTAGCGGGAGGATTCTACGAGCAGTACTTC.

This clone was detected only once. V usage is TRBV27 and J usage is TRBJ2-1; D possibly corresponds to TRBD2 (6 bases). V lost 5 bases, J lost 2 bases, and 7 bases lay in between. Germline CDR1 MNHEY, CDR2 SMNVEV (reference sequence). This CDR3 region has 13 residues. In DNA, the CDR3 is TGTGCCAGCAGTGGGACTGCCTACAATGAGCAGTTCTTC. Amino acid sequence: CASSGTAYNEQFF.

The V gene is TRBV18, the J gene TRBJ1-2, with TRBD1 identical over 7 bases. The CDR3 contains 16 residues. Germline V gives CDR1 KGHSH, CDR2 LQKENI. J was trimmed by 0 bases and V by 3 bases; bases with no gene match: 7. The CDR3 DNA reads as TGTGCCAGCTCACCTGAGACAGGGACGTCTAACTATGGCTACACCTTC. Its protein is CASSPETGTSNYGYTF.

This rearrangement joins TRBV5-1 to TRBJ2-2, with 10 bases that match TRBD2. Per germline, CDR1 SGHRS and CDR2 YFSETQ. V lost 2 bases and J lost 2; bases outside the gene matches: 3. This CDR3 comprises 16 residues. As DNA, the CDR3 is TGCGCCAGCAGCTTAGGACTAGCGGTAAACACCGGGGAGCTGTTTTTT. It translates to CASSLGLAVNTGELFF.

The chain's CDR3 is CASSLDRGRYGYTF. The CDR3 coding sequence is TGTGCCAGCAGCTTAGACAGGGGACGCTATGGCTACACCTTC. This chain connects TRBV4-2 to TRBJ1-2, with TRBD1 matching over 8 bases. Germline assignment: CDR1 LGHNA and CDR2 YNFKEQ. The CDR3 has 14 residues. V gave up 5 bases and J gave up 4 bases; unmatched junction bases: 6.

This clone appeared a single time. The rearrangement links TRBV28 to TRBJ2-4; D ambiguous. Trimming pared 5 bases from V and 0 bases from J, leaving 11 bases between. The CDR3 runs to 15 residues. CDR1 and CDR2 (germline): MDHEN, SYDVKM. CDR3 DNA sequence: TGTGCCAGCAGTACTAAAGGTGTAGCCAAAAACATTCAGTACTTC. Translated, it gives CASSTKGVAKNIQYF.

The chain couples TRBV27 to TRBJ2-1; D might be TRBD2 (6 bases). Trimming pared 6 bases from V and 0 bases from J, leaving 15 bases between. Per the germline V gene, CDR1 is MNHEY and CDR2 is SMNVEV (reference sequence). The CDR3 has 16 amino acids. CDR3 amino acids: CASSDVRRGSYNEQFF. The CDR3 DNA reads TGTGCCAGCAGCGATGTAAGGAGGGGCTCCTACAATGAGCAGTTCTTC.

In its sample, this clone was seen once. The chain uses TRBV19 and TRBJ2-5; 10 nucleotides match TRBD2. J gave up 5 bases and V 5 bases, and 11 bases lay outside the gene matches. Germline-derived CDR1 and CDR2 are LNHDA and SQIVND (reference sequence). The CDR3 is 16 amino acids. CDR3 sequence: CASSPLIAGGRETQYF. CDR3 nucleotide sequence: TGTGCCAGTAGTCCTCTTATAGCGGGAGGCCGGGAGACCCAGTACTTC.

The chain uses TRBV2 and TRBJ2-1; 11 bases agree with TRBD1. Germline loops: CDR1 SNHLY, CDR2 FYNNEI. This CDR3 is built from 17 residues. Trimming cost V 1 base and J 4 bases; bases outside gene matches: 6. The CDR3 here is CASSEGRGTGGYNEQFF. CDR3 coding DNA: TGTGCCAGCAGTGAAGGAAGAGGGACAGGGGGTTACAATGAGCAGTTCTTC.

The chain joins TRBV27 to TRBJ2-3; TRBD2 is a possible D gene (6 bases). Germline values: CDR1 MNHEY, CDR2 SMNVEV (reference sequence). The CDR3 is 15 amino acids. Trimming left V 8 bases short and J 2 bases short, with 17 bases between. The CDR3 bases are TGTGCCAGCGGCATCCAAAGCGGGCCCACAGATACGCAGTATTTT. It is translated as CASGIQSGPTDTQYF.

The chain recombines TRBV29-1 with TRBJ2-7; 8 bases map to TRBD1. The length of the CDR3 is 14 residues. The trim removed 7 bases at V and 4 bases at J, leaving 12 bases unmatched. Germline lookup yields CDR1 SQVTM and CDR2 ANQGSEA. CDR3 region: CSAGAVQGGYEQYF. DNA of the CDR3: TGCAGCGCCGGCGCCGTACAGGGGGGTTACGAGCAGTACTTC.

This chain joins TRBV11-2 and TRBJ2-7; D is unclear. Germline-derived CDR1 and CDR2 are SGHAT and FQNNGV. This CDR3 contains 15 residues. The V end was cut by 3 bases, the J end by 5 bases, with 17 bases between. The CDR3 region has the DNA TGTGCCAGCAGCTTCTTAAATCCCGAGTTCGACGAGCAGTACTTC. This gives the protein CASSFLNPEFDEQYF.